This entry lists 31 T cell receptor beta chains sequenced from one sample in a study of technical replicates of blood from a handful of donors (dated by TCRdb to about 2017). Libraries came from the immunoSEQ multiplex PCR assay. Not all clones reach the TCRdb copy of this immuneACCESS table, which keeps in-frame sequences only. Checked studies attribute under half of the gap to unresolved V genes and leave the rest unexplained. In all, the sample holds more than 65,000 clones, and 91% of those were seen once. The top ten hold around 0.4% of the sample. The sequenced sample consisted of T cells isolated from PBMCs. The source is a human donor in good health.

This chain joins TRBV23-1 and TRBJ1-1, with D perhaps TRBD1 (5 bases). TRBV23-1 belongs to the ORF category, with a function that is uncertain. V was clipped by 2 bases and J by 5 bases, with 12 bases between them. The CDR3 extends over 14 amino acids. In DNA form, the CDR3 reads TGCGCCAGCAGTCAACTGGGGCGAACGACTGAAGCTTTCTTT. Its translation: CASSQLGRTTEAFF.

The chain has TRBV5-1 and TRBJ2-7; TRBD1 agrees at 9 bases. Germline V gene lookup returns CDR1 SGHRS and CDR2 YFSETQ. This CDR3 is 16 amino acids long. V was pared by 2 bases and J by 0 bases, with 6 bases of the junction left unmatched. CDR3 nucleotide sequence: TGCGCCAGCAGCTTTGACGGGACAGGGCACTCCTACGAGCAGTACTTC. Protein product: CASSFDGTGHSYEQYF. The full variable domain, its missing parts supplied by reference TRBV5-1 and TRBJ2-7, is KAGVTQTPRYLIKTRGQQVTLSCSPISGHRSVSWYQQTPGQGLQFLFEYFSETQRNKGNFPGRFSGRQFSNSRSEMNVSTLELGDSALYLCASSFDGTGHSYEQYFGPGTRLTVT.

This clone was seen more than once but under ten times. V is TRBV29-1 and J is TRBJ1-3; no clear D. CDR1 and CDR2 (germline): SQVTM, ANQGSEA. The germline V and J ends were trimmed by 3 bases and 2 bases, with 8 bases remaining between them. The CDR3 loop spans 13 amino acids. In DNA, the CDR3 is TGCAGCGTTGAGTATTCTACTGGAAACACCATATATTTT. It is translated as CSVEYSTGNTIYF.

The chain is built from TRBV5-6 and TRBJ2-7; 7 bases fit TRBD2. J gave up 2 bases and V 4 bases, and 9 bases lay outside the gene matches. Germline CDR1 and CDR2: SGHDT and YYEEEE. The CDR3 is made up of 15 amino acids. CDR3: CASSLTPGGTYEQYF. The CDR3 bases are TGTGCCAGCAGCCTAACGCCCGGGGGGACCTACGAGCAGTACTTC.

This clone was recorded only once. The rearrangement joins TRBV18 to TRBJ1-5, with 7 nucleotides matching TRBD1. The CDR3 is 14 amino acids. Germline CDR1 is KGHSH and CDR2 is LQKENI. Trimming at V came to 5 bases and at J to 7 bases, leaving 8 bases not matched to a gene. The CDR3 spells CASSTTGTEQPQHF. The CDR3 DNA reads as TGTGCCAGCTCAACTACGGGGACAGAGCAGCCCCAGCATTTT.

CDR3 in amino acids: CASSQDFRGYGYTF. In DNA, the CDR3 is TGCGCCAGCAGCCAAGACTTCAGGGGGTATGGCTACACCTTC. The rearrangement joins TRBV4-1 to TRBJ1-2, with 7 bases that match TRBD1. V lost 0 bases, J lost 5 bases, and 3 bases stayed unmatched. The germline gives CDR1 MGHRA, CDR2 YSYEKL. The CDR3 covers 14 residues.

The chain uses TRBV6-5 and TRBJ2-7, with TRBD2 matching over 8 bases. CDR3 length: 14 residues. Germline trimming cut 6 bases from V and 2 bases from J; bases unmatched to any gene: 6. CDR1 is MNHEY, CDR2 SVGAGI, per germline. In DNA form, the CDR3 reads TGTGCCAGCAGGTTAGCGGGGAGTGCCTACGAGCAGTACTTC. It specifies CASRLAGSAYEQYF.

J is TRBJ2-1 and V is TRBV5-1, with unresolved D. Germline lookup yields CDR1 SGHRS and CDR2 YFSETQ. V lost 4 bases, J lost 5 bases, and 19 bases lay in between. The CDR3 spans 16 residues. CDR3: CASSPEADLLNNEQFF. The CDR3 DNA sequence: TGCGCCAGCAGCCCTGAGGCCGACCTTCTAAACAATGAGCAGTTCTTC.

This chain uses TRBV6-1 with TRBJ1-5; 9 positions agree with TRBD1. This CDR3 contains 18 residues. Germline lookup yields CDR1 MNHNS and CDR2 SASEGT. The V gene end was trimmed by 2 bases and the J gene end by 1 base; junction bases not matched to a gene: 9. The CDR3 sequence is CASSELDRGIVSNQPQHF. In nucleotides, the CDR3 is TGTGCCAGCAGTGAACTGGACAGGGGTATAGTAAGCAATCAGCCCCAGCATTTT.

The chain joins TRBV9 to TRBJ2-1, with D possibly matching TRBD1 (5 bases). V was clipped by 2 bases and J by 8 bases, with 11 bases between them. Germline CDR1 and CDR2: SGDLS and YYNGEE. The CDR3 consists of 13 residues. The CDR3 here is CASSVGPLDEQFF. For the CDR3, the DNA is TGTGCCAGCAGCGTGGGGCCCCTGGATGAGCAGTTCTTC.

This clone was counted once. This sequence joins TRBV27 and TRBJ2-5, with 11 bases matching TRBD2. Germline CDR1 MNHEY, CDR2 SMNVEV (reference sequence). The trim removed 2 bases at V and 5 bases at J, leaving 7 bases unmatched. The CDR3 spans 16 residues. CDR3: CASSLKGLAGDETQYF. The CDR3 DNA reads as TGTGCCAGCAGTTTAAAAGGACTAGCGGGCGATGAGACCCAGTACTTC.

This clone came up once. The chain uses TRBV19 and TRBJ1-1, with D unresolved. This CDR3 spans 17 amino acids. The ends were cut back, 5 bases at V and 1 base at J, with 20 bases in the middle. The germline V gene encodes CDR1 LNHDA and CDR2 SQIVND (reference sequence). The CDR3 region is CASSPTYLETGNTEAFF. The CDR3 DNA sequence: TGTGCCAGTAGTCCAACGTATCTCGAAACGGGGAACACTGAAGCTTTCTTT.

This clone was picked up one time. The chain employs TRBV28 and TRBJ1-3; D is possibly TRBD1 (5 bases). CDR1 is MDHEN and CDR2 is SYDVKM in the germline V gene. Trimming took off 6 bases at V and 3 bases at J, with 12 bases between the two ends. The CDR3 extends over 14 amino acids. The CDR3 DNA sequence: TGTGCCAGCAGGGCCCCGGGGGGTGGAAACACCATATATTTT. This encodes CASRAPGGGNTIYF.

The rearrangement joins TRBV28 to TRBJ2-5; D is possibly TRBD1 (5 bases). V lost 2 bases and J lost 4, with 11 bases in between. The length of the CDR3 is 14 residues. The V gene's germline CDR1 is MDHEN and CDR2 SYDVKM. The CDR3 spells CASSLRPTGETQYF. The CDR3 nucleotides read TGTGCCAGCAGTTTACGTCCAACAGGAGAGACCCAGTACTTC.

V is TRBV11-2 and J is TRBJ1-5; 10 bases fit TRBD1. The length of the CDR3 is 15 residues. CDR1 is SGHAT, CDR2 FQNNGV, per germline. V lost 5 bases to trimming and J lost 6 bases; unmatched junction nucleotides: 7. CDR3 bases: TGTGCCAGCAGCACCGGGACAGGGGCCGGTCAGCCCCAGCATTTT. Translated: CASSTGTGAGQPQHF.

This clone was observed once. The V gene is TRBV7-8, the J gene TRBJ2-1, with 8 bases that match TRBD2. The CDR3 totals 18 residues. Germline values: CDR1 SGHVS, CDR2 FQNEAQ. V gave up 1 base and J gave up 0 bases; unmatched junction bases: 8. CDR3 in amino acids: CASSLGSGAFSSYNEQFF. The CDR3 DNA reads as TGTGCCAGCAGCTTAGGTAGCGGGGCCTTCAGCTCCTACAATGAGCAGTTCTTC.

The CDR3 region is CASSPDRWEGYTF. CDR3 sequence (DNA): TGTGCCAGCAGTCCGGACAGATGGGAGGGCTACACCTTC. The chain employs TRBV2 and TRBJ1-2, with D possibly being TRBD1 (6 bases). The CDR3 is 13 amino acids. CDR1 is SNHLY, CDR2 FYNNEI, per germline. The ends were cut back, 5 bases at V and 8 bases at J, with 15 bases in the middle.

The table lists this clone with a count of one. This chain's CDR3 is CASSTDGETYEQYF. The CDR3 DNA sequence: TGTGCCAGTAGTACCGACGGGGAAACCTACGAGCAGTACTTC. The V gene is TRBV19, the J gene TRBJ2-7, with D maybe TRBD2 (5 bases). The CDR3 has 14 amino acids. Per germline, CDR1 LNHDA and CDR2 SQIVND (reference sequence). V dropped 4 bases and J dropped 2 bases, with 12 bases sitting between them.

With respect to this clone: The sample has other DNA sequences that encode this CDR3 too. The V call is TRBV4-3, the J call TRBJ2-5; D not resolved. CDR1 LGHNA and CDR2 YSLEER come from the germline V gene. The CDR3 has 13 residues. With 0 bases removed from V and 3 bases from J, the gap between germline ends came to 5 bases. Here the CDR3 reads CASSQDPEETQYF. DNA of the CDR3: TGCGCCAGCAGCCAAGATCCGGAAGAGACCCAGTACTTC.

The chain carries TRBV28 and TRBJ2-2, with a possible D match to TRBD1 (5 bases). The CDR3 extends over 14 amino acids. Between the trimmed V and J ends, which lost 5 bases and 4 bases, there was a span of 11 bases. Germline CDR1 reads MDHEN; CDR2 reads SYDVKM. The CDR3 coding sequence is TGTGCCAGCAGTAAAACAGGATTCACCGGGGAGCTGTTTTTT. Amino acid sequence: CASSKTGFTGELFF.

The chain carries TRBV9 and TRBJ2-2; 11 bases are shared with TRBD1. Germline loops: CDR1 SGDLS, CDR2 YYNGEE. The V segment lost 3 bases and the J segment 5 bases; nucleotides outside the gene matches: 3. The CDR3 totals 15 residues. CDR3 amino acids: CASSDGQGATGELFF. The CDR3 DNA reads as TGTGCCAGCAGCGACGGACAGGGGGCAACCGGGGAGCTGTTTTTT.

V gene TRBV15 combines with J gene TRBJ2-7, with 7 bases aligning to TRBD2. Germline lookup yields CDR1 LNHNV and CDR2 YYDKDF (reference sequence). CDR3 length equals 16 residues. The J segment lost 2 bases and the V segment lost 5 bases, leaving 12 bases of the junction unmatched. CDR3 DNA: TGTGCCACCAGCGCCCGGGGGGAGGTATACCCCTACGAGCAGTACTTC. Protein product: CATSARGEVYPYEQYF. The entire variable domain, with the rest obtained from reference TRBV15 and TRBJ2-7, is as follows: DAMVIQNPRYQVTQFGKPVTLSCSQTLNHNVMYWYQQKSSQAPKLLFHYYDKDFNNEADTPDNFQSRRPNTSFCFLDIRSPGLGDTAMYLCATSARGEVYPYEQYFGPGTRLTVT.

The rearrangement uses TRBV15 and TRBJ2-1; no firm D call. There are 13 residues in the CDR3. Germline V gene sequence: CDR1 LNHNV, CDR2 YYDKDF (reference sequence). The V end lost 0 bases, the J end lost 10 bases, and 10 bases lay between the germline ends. The CDR3 sequence is CATSRDLVEEQFF. The CDR3 nucleotides are TGTGCCACCAGCAGAGATTTGGTTGAGGAGCAGTTCTTC.

The chain couples TRBV4-1 to TRBJ1-4; 7 bases match TRBD1. V dropped 3 bases and J dropped 6; count of bases not matched to a gene: 10. Germline V lookup: CDR1 MGHRA, CDR2 YSYEKL. The CDR3 extends over 16 amino acids. In DNA form, the CDR3 reads TGCGCCAGCAGCCAGAGGGTGACAGGGAGGTATGAAAAACTGTTTTTT. It specifies CASSQRVTGRYEKLFF.

The J gene is TRBJ2-1, the V gene TRBV7-8; TRBD2 matches at 9 bases. This CDR3 has 15 residues. The trim removed 2 bases at V and 2 bases at J, leaving 1 base unmatched. Germline V gene data show CDR1 as SGHVS and CDR2 as FQNEAQ. In DNA, the CDR3 is TGTGCCAGCAGCTTAAGCGGGAGGACCTACAATGAGCAGTTCTTC. Its translation is CASSLSGRTYNEQFF.

The J gene is TRBJ2-3, the V gene TRBV5-8, with 10 bases identical to TRBD2. Germline values: CDR1 SGHTS, CDR2 YDEGEE. Trimming removed 4 bases from V and 5 bases from J; junction bases left unmatched: 10. This CDR3 has 16 residues. The CDR3 nucleotides are TGTGCCAGCAGCCGAGGGCTAGCGGGAGAGCGAGATACGCAGTATTTT. Its protein product is CASSRGLAGERDTQYF. The variable domain in full, with the rest retrieved from reference TRBV5-8 and TRBJ2-3, is EAGVTQSPTHLIKTRGQQATLRCSPISGHTSVYWYQQALGLGLQFLLWYDEGEERNRGNFPPRFSGRQFPNYSSELNVNALELEDSALYLCASSRGLAGERDTQYFGPGTRLTVL.

This chain links TRBV5-6 with TRBJ1-2; tentatively, D is TRBD1 (6 bases). Per the germline V gene, CDR1 is SGHDT and CDR2 is YYEEEE. Deletions cut 6 bases from V and 8 bases from J, with 14 bases between. This CDR3 contains 12 residues. CDR3 amino acids: CASTRTELGYTF. In DNA, the CDR3 is TGTGCCAGCACCAGGACAGAATTGGGCTACACCTTC.

The rearrangement uses TRBV6-5 and TRBJ1-2; 10 bases match TRBD1. The CDR3 spans 15 residues. With 8 bases clipped from V and 3 bases from J, the junction kept 9 bases outside the gene matches. The V gene's germline CDR1 is MNHEY and CDR2 SVGAGI. Here the CDR3 DNA reads TGTGCCAGCCGAGTATCTGGGACAGGGGACTATGGCTACACCTTC. The encoded protein is CASRVSGTGDYGYTF.

V gene TRBV7-8 combines with J gene TRBJ1-2; D possibly corresponds to TRBD1 (5 bases). The CDR3 length is 14 residues. Germline V lookup: CDR1 SGHVS, CDR2 FQNEAQ. V lost 4 bases and J 2 bases, leaving 11 bases between the germline ends. In DNA form, the CDR3 reads TGTGCCAGCAGCTCGAAACAGGAAAACTATGGCTACACCTTC. Translating gives CASSSKQENYGYTF.

The rearrangement links TRBV11-2 to TRBJ2-1; the D gene is possibly TRBD2 (5 bases). Trimming took off 5 bases at V and 0 bases at J, with 17 bases between the two ends. The CDR3 sequence is 17 residues long. Germline CDR1 reads SGHAT; CDR2 reads FQNNGV. The CDR3 here is CASSDFKRKSSYNEQFF. CDR3 bases: TGTGCCAGCAGCGATTTCAAGCGGAAGAGCTCCTACAATGAGCAGTTCTTC.

CDR3 DNA: TGTGCCATCAGTGAGTCTCCTAGCGTGGGCTCCTACAATGAGCAGTTCTTC. As protein: CAISESPSVGSYNEQFF. This chain joins TRBV10-3 and TRBJ2-1, with a possible D match to TRBD2 (6 bases). The ends were cut back, 0 bases at V and 0 bases at J, with 12 bases in the middle. CDR3 length: 17 amino acids. Germline CDR1 reads ENHRY; CDR2 reads SYGVKD.